The T cell receptor (beta chain) under discussion was sequenced for a study of blood T cell repertoires in COVID-19. Assay used: immunoSEQ multiplex PCR; TCRdb lists only in-frame clones, some missing. The sample has roughly 200,000 clones, 76% seen once. V lost 6 bases, J lost 2 bases, and 8 bases lay in between. CDR1 SNHLY and CDR2 FYNNEI come from the germline V gene. The CDR3 contains 12 residues. V and J are TRBV2 and TRBJ2-7, with D hard to call. The sequence derives from a woman aged 50 to 60 with active or convalescent COVID-19. The material sequenced was peripheral blood. CDR3 bases: TGTGCCAGCAGGCCTGACACCTACGAGCAGTACTTC. This codes for CASRPDTYEQYF.